This T cell receptor beta chain originates from a study of shared clonotypes between healthy human individuals. The germline CDR1 and CDR2 sequences are MNHEY and SVGAGI. This CDR3 region has 15 residues. V dropped 2 bases and J dropped 10; count of bases not matched to a gene: 11. Naive CD8 cells comprised CD45RO-negative, CCR7-positively selected cells, excluding terminally differentiated effector memory CD45RA+ cells. Each donor was a Caucasian adult residing in Nashville, Tennessee. The method was immunoSEQ multiplex PCR; TCRdb's version includes in-frame clones alone and lacks a portion of them. The sample lists some 2.1 million clones; over 85% were seen once.

The TCR was taken from a man between 18 and 29 years old in good health. The V and J genes are TRBV6-5 and TRBJ1-1, with 9 bases identical to TRBD1. The source material was naive CD8+ T cells sorted from blood. CDR3 in amino acids: CASSYGTGSLGGAFF. The CDR3 nucleotides read TGTGCCAGCAGTTACGGGACAGGGTCTCTTGGTGGAGCTTTCTTT.